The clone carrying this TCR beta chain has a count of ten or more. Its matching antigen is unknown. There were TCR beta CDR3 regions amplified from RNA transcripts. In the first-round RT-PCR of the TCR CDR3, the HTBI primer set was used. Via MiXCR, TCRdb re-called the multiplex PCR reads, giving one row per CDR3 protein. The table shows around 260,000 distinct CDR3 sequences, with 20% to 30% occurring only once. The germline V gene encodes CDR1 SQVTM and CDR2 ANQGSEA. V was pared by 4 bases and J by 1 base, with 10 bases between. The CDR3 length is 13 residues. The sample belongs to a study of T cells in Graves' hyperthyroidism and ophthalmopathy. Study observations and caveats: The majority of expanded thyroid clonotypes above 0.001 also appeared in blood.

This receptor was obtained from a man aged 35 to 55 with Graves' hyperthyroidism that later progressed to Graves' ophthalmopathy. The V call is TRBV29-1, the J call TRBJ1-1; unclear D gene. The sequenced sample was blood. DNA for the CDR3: TGCAGCGTTGGGGGAATGGGGAACACTGAAGCTTTCTTT. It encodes CSVGGMGNTEAFF.